This TCR beta chain derives from a study of blood T cell repertoires in COVID-19. About the study: COVID-19 samples collected from the United States, Italy and Spain covered acute and convalescent phases. PBMCs, B-cell-depleted T cells, or T cells provided the cDNA or gDNA that made up the material.

Assay: immunoSEQ multiplex PCR; the TCRdb copy retains only in-frame clones and omits some. This sample has hundreds of thousands of clones; roughly 80% occur once, and the top ten carry 10%. The V gene end was trimmed by 7 bases and the J gene end by 3 bases; junction bases not matched to a gene: 3. Germline values: CDR1 MNHEY, CDR2 SVGAGI. This CDR3 has 13 residues. The sequenced sample was peripheral blood. This clonotype was sampled from a woman aged 80 or over with acute or convalescent COVID-19. The chain carries TRBV6-5 and TRBJ2-7; TRBD1 agrees at 10 bases. DNA of the CDR3: TGTGCCAGCACCCGGGACAGGGGCTACGAGCAGTACTTC. As protein: CASTRDRGYEQYF.